These 12 T cell receptor beta chains were sequenced from one sample in a study of blood T cell repertoires in COVID-19. The data were produced by immunoSEQ multiplex PCR, yet TCRdb's version contains in-frame clones alone and is incomplete. The sample carries 350,000 to 550,000 clones, more than 80% recorded once. Sequencing was carried out using PBMCs or T cells enriched from blood (not recorded which). The receptors shown here come from a man aged 25 to 40 who had recovered from COVID-19.

This chain connects TRBV19 to TRBJ2-1; 10 positions match TRBD2. The CDR3 extends over 16 amino acids. Germline V gene data show CDR1 as LNHDA and CDR2 as SQIVND (reference sequence). After removal of 5 bases from V and 4 bases from J, the junction contained 8 bases not matched to a gene. The CDR3, as DNA: TGTGCCAGTAGTCCGACGACTAGCGGGTTTTACAATGAGCAGTTCTTC. Translated, it gives CASSPTTSGFYNEQFF.

This clone has a single count. One end of the junction varies from germline; a read error may be responsible. The chain recombines TRBV6-1 with TRBJ2-2; 9 nucleotides match TRBD2. CDR1 and CDR2 from the germline V gene are MNHNS and SASEGT. The CDR3 extends over 16 amino acids. This CDR3 reads CASIEIAGANTGELFF. The CDR3 DNA is TGTGCCAGCATTGAAATAGCGGGGGCGAACACCGGGGAGCTGTTTTTT.

The CDR3 DNA is TGTGCCAGCAGTTACTCGCTCTCTACGCGTGGCTACACCTTC. This translates into CASSYSLSTRGYTF. The chain is built from TRBV6-5 and TRBJ1-2; no firm D call. Germline CDR1 and CDR2: MNHEY and SVGAGI. The CDR3 length is 14 residues. Trimming cost V 0 bases and J 7 bases, with 12 bases left between them.

The gene calls are TRBV5-6 and TRBJ1-2; 8 positions match TRBD1. Germline CDR1 SGHDT, CDR2 YYEEEE. This CDR3 region has 16 residues. The V and J ends lost 0 bases and 8 bases, in that order; junction bases with no gene match: 12. CDR3 DNA: TGTGCCAGCAGCTTGGCCGCAGGGGGCTTGAGGGAAGGCTACACCTTC. Translating it yields CASSLAAGGLREGYTF.

This clone has only a few counts. The chain joins TRBV10-3 to TRBJ1-3; TRBD1 is a possible D gene (6 bases). Germline lookup yields CDR1 ENHRY and CDR2 SYGVKD. The length of the CDR3 is 17 residues. Trimming removed 10 bases at V and 1 base at J, with 23 bases between. The CDR3 is CATRTHQTGPSGNTIYF. For the CDR3, the DNA is TGTGCCACCCGCACACACCAAACAGGGCCGTCTGGAAACACCATATATTTT.

J is TRBJ1-5 and V is TRBV9; TRBD1 matches 9 bases. Germline CDR1 and CDR2: SGDLS and YYNGEE. Losses at the gene ends were 3 bases for V and 7 bases for J; bases not matched to a gene: 5. The CDR3 runs 14 residues. The CDR3 bases are TGTGCCAGCAGCGAGGGACAGGGTGACCAGCCCCAGCATTTT. Translating it yields CASSEGQGDQPQHF.

The chain has TRBV28 and TRBJ1-4; 7 nucleotides agree with TRBD1. The CDR3 extends over 16 amino acids. CDR1 is MDHEN, CDR2 SYDVKM, per germline. With 6 bases clipped from V and 8 bases from J, the junction kept 15 bases outside the gene matches. The CDR3 here is CASSAFSFLRGEKLFF. In nucleotides, the CDR3 is TGTGCCAGCAGCGCCTTTAGTTTTCTCAGGGGGGAAAAACTGTTTTTT.

The genes are TRBV10-3 and TRBJ2-7; 7 bases are shared with TRBD2. This CDR3 is built from 15 residues. CDR1 ENHRY and CDR2 SYGVKD come from the germline V gene. Losses at the gene ends were 3 bases for V and 1 base for J; bases not matched to a gene: 6. The CDR3 coding sequence is TGTGCCATCAGTGACGGGGGGAAGGGGTCCTACGAGCAGTACTTC. Its protein is CAISDGGKGSYEQYF.

The chain combines TRBV5-4 with TRBJ2-3, with 7 bases that match TRBD1. CDR3 length equals 14 residues. CDR1 SGHNT and CDR2 YYREEE come from the germline V gene (reference sequence). V was clipped by 4 bases and J by 1 base; unmatched bases: 3. The CDR3 is CASSQDRGTDTQYF. CDR3 coding DNA: TGTGCCAGCAGCCAAGACAGGGGCACAGATACGCAGTATTTT. The full variable domain, completed using reference TRBV5-4 and TRBJ2-3, is ETGVTQSPTHLIKTRGQQVTLRCSSQSGHNTVSWYQQALGQGPQFIFQYYREEENGRGNFPPRFSGLQFPNYSSELNVNALELDDSALYLCASSQDRGTDTQYFGPGTRLTVL.

The chain employs TRBV6-2 or TRBV6-3 and TRBJ1-5; D not resolved. V lost 6 bases and J lost 2, with 5 bases in between. The CDR3 contains 12 residues. From germline, CDR1 is MNHEY and CDR2 SVGEGT. The CDR3 bases are TGTGCCAGCAGCCCCGGCAATCAGCCCCAGCATTTT. Its protein product is CASSPGNQPQHF.

V gene TRBV18 combines with J gene TRBJ2-5; a weak D match, TRBD2 (5 bases). The CDR3 sequence is 14 residues long. In germline, CDR1 is KGHSH, CDR2 LQKENI. V lost 3 bases, J lost 5 bases, and 13 bases lay in between. The CDR3 DNA follows: TGTGCCAGCTCACCGACCCCTGGAGGCGAGACCCAGTACTTC. It specifies CASSPTPGGETQYF. Full variable domain (remainder filled in from reference TRBV18 and TRBJ2-5): NAGVMQNPRHLVRRRGQEARLRCSPMKGHSHVYWYRQLPEEGLKFMVYLQKENIIDESGMPKERFSAEFPKEGPSILRIQQVVRGDSAAYFCASSPTPGGETQYFGPGTRLLVL.

The chain joins TRBV23-1 to TRBJ2-7; D is possibly TRBD2 (5 bases). TRBV23-1 is flagged as an ORF with uncertain function. CDR3 length equals 13 residues. Trimming removed 4 bases from V and 3 bases from J, with 10 bases in between. The CDR3 DNA reads TGCGCCAGCAGTCGGCCCCGGGGCTACGAGCAGTACTTC. It encodes CASSRPRGYEQYF.